This TCR beta chain is from a study of blood T cells in healthy people across ages. The V segment lost 3 bases and the J segment 2 bases; nucleotides outside the gene matches: 3. The germline CDR1 and CDR2 sequences are DFQATT and SNEGSKA (reference sequence). The CDR3 totals 13 residues. A sample-barcoded 5' primer and a J-beta primer mix were used in a second PCR of about 6 to 11 cycles. Via MiXCR, TCRdb re-called the 5' RACE reads, giving one row per CDR3 protein. The sample holds 760,000 or so distinct CDR3 sequences, around 25% seen once. Overall study results and limits: CMV status of donors was not determined, possibly confounding expanded clonotype changes. Long-lived donors carried more naive CD4+ cells and greater diversity than aged donors.

Comments on this clonotype: As yet, its antigen is unknown.

This sample also appeared in a second study, on T cells of mothers and their children.

The chain combines TRBV20-1 with TRBJ2-7, with TRBD2 matching over 8 bases. Sequenced material: blood. The sequence came from a boy younger than 18 in good health. The CDR3 region is CSASGRGTYEQYF. The CDR3 region has the DNA TGCAGTGCTAGCGGGAGGGGTACCTACGAGCAGTACTTC.